Below, 3 T cell receptor beta chains from the same sample are listed, as sequenced in a study of T-cell memory formation after mild COVID-19. TCRdb analysed the 5' RACE reads with MiXCR anew, one entry per CDR3 protein. The table records 30,000 to 35,000 distinct CDR3 sequences, over 20% of them present only once. Sample: PBMCs or a T cell subset sorted from them (not recorded which). Every receptor here comes from an adult who had mild COVID-19 (a few samples of this study predate the infection). Cell type and time point are not known.

This clonotype occurred many times. The V call is TRBV5-4, the J call TRBJ1-3, with 12 bases matching TRBD1. Trimming removed 4 bases from V and 0 bases from J; junction bases left unmatched: 8. The CDR3 covers 18 residues. CDR1 and CDR2 from the germline V gene are SGHNT and YYREEE (reference sequence). CDR3 loop: CASSVGTGGLLSGNTIYF. The CDR3 coding sequence is TGTGCCAGCAGCGTGGGGACAGGGGGCCTCCTCTCTGGAAACACCATATATTTT.

This clonotype was detected ten times or more. The gene calls are TRBV5-1 and TRBJ1-1; D is uncertain. The CDR3 totals 14 residues. V lost 0 bases, J lost 1 base, and 7 bases lay in between. Germline V lookup: CDR1 SGHRS, CDR2 YFSETQ. DNA of the CDR3: TGCGCCAGCAGCTTGGCGCCTTCGAACACTGAAGCTTTCTTT. It specifies CASSLAPSNTEAFF. Looking up the rest from reference TRBV5-1 and TRBJ1-1 gives the full variable domain: KAGVTQTPRYLIKTRGQQVTLSCSPISGHRSVSWYQQTPGQGLQFLFEYFSETQRNKGNFPGRFSGRQFSNSRSEMNVSTLELGDSALYLCASSLAPSNTEAFFGQGTRLTVV.

By proportion, this clonotype is medium-sized. The V call is TRBV5-5, the J call TRBJ2-7; TRBD1 matches at 8 bases. The CDR3 loop spans 14 amino acids. V shed 0 bases, J shed 5 bases, and the junction held 4 bases outside the gene matches. Germline CDR1 is SGHKS and CDR2 is YYEKEE (reference sequence). The CDR3, as DNA: TGTGCCAGCAGCTTGGATCCAGGGGGCAACGAGCAGTACTTC. Translation gives CASSLDPGGNEQYF.